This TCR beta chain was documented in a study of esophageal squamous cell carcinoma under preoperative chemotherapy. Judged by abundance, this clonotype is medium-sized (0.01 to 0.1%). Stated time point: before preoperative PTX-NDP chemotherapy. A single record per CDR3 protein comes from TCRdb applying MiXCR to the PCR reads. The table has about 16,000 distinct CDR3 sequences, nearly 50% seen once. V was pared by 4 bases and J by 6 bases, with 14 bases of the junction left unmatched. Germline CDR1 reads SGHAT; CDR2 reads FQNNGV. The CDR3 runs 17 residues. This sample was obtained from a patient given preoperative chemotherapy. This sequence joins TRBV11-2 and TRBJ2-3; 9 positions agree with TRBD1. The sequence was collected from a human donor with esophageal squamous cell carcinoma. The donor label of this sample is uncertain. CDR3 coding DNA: TGTGCCAGCAGCTCGATAGCCGGGACAGGGAGTGGGGATACGCAGTATTTT. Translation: CASSSIAGTGSGDTQYF.